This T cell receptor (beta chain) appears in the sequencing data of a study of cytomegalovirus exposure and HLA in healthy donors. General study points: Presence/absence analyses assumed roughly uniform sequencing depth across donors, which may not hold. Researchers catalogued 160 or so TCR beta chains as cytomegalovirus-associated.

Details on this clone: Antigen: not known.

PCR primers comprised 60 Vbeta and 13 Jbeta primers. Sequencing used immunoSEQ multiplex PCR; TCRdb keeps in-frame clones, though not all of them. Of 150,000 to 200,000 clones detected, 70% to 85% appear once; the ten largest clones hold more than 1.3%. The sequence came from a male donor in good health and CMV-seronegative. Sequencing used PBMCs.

The CDR3 DNA reads TGTGCCAGCAGTCCCCCTTCTCCCGGGACTAGTTATAGTTCCGAGCAGTACTTC. As protein: CASSPPSPGTSYSSEQYF. This chain connects TRBV28 to TRBJ2-5; the match to TRBD2 covers 8 bases. The J call is in doubt because the DNA end fits TRBJ2-7 better. CDR1 is MDHEN and CDR2 is SYDVKM in the germline V gene. The CDR3 has 18 amino acids.